These 21 T cell receptor beta chains were all obtained from the same sample, sequenced in a study of blood T cell repertoires in COVID-19. TCRdb keeps only in-frame clones here, not all; method: immunoSEQ multiplex PCR. This table has roughly 200,000 clones, 75% to 90% appearing once. Specimen: peripheral blood. These receptors were collected from a man between 40 and 49 years old with acute or convalescent COVID-19.

This clone showed up just once. V is TRBV6-2 or TRBV6-3 and J is TRBJ2-7, with TRBD1 as a possible D gene (5 bases). V lost 0 bases to trimming and J lost 0 bases, with 9 bases between them. Germline assignment: CDR1 MNHEY and CDR2 SVGEGT. The CDR3 consists of 15 residues. In nucleotides, the CDR3 is TGTGCCAGCAGTTACTCGAACAGGAGCTCCTACGAGCAGTACTTC. Translating gives CASSYSNRSSYEQYF.

V is TRBV7-9 and J is TRBJ1-2; D perhaps matches TRBD1 (6 bases). V gave up 2 bases and J gave up 8 bases, with 24 bases separating them. Germline CDR1 reads SEHNR; CDR2 reads FQNEAQ (reference sequence). The CDR3 length is 17 residues. The CDR3 is CASSLFTYEQGHRGYTF. CDR3 nucleotide sequence: TGTGCCAGCAGCTTATTTACATATGAGCAGGGGCATAGAGGCTACACCTTC.

The chain links TRBV18 to TRBJ1-4; TRBD1 might be the D (6 bases). Germline values: CDR1 KGHSH, CDR2 LQKENI. V was trimmed by 3 bases and J by 0 bases, leaving 11 bases between them. The CDR3 is 16 residues long. CDR3 sequence: CASSPRQDPTNEKLFF. CDR3 in DNA: TGTGCCAGCTCACCGCGACAGGACCCAACTAATGAAAAACTGTTTTTT.

This rearrangement joins TRBV28 to TRBJ1-2; no reliable D call. CDR1 and CDR2 (germline): MDHEN, SYDVKM. The CDR3 has 12 residues. With 3 bases removed from V and 4 bases from J, the gap between germline ends came to 6 bases. DNA for the CDR3: TGTGCCAGCAGTTTTAGGAGCTATGGCTACACCTTC. This translates into CASSFRSYGYTF.

The chain has TRBV6-5 and TRBJ1-2; TRBD1 matches at 10 bases. V lost 6 bases, J lost 6 bases, and 4 bases stayed unmatched. Germline CDR1 is MNHEY and CDR2 is SVGAGI. The CDR3 extends over 13 amino acids. CDR3 nucleotide sequence: TGTGCCAGCAGGCCCGGGACAGGGGATGGCTACACCTTC. Its protein is CASRPGTGDGYTF.

The gene calls are TRBV6-5 and TRBJ2-1, with a weak D call TRBD2 (6 bases). Germline V gene sequence: CDR1 MNHEY, CDR2 SVGAGI. Trimming stripped 6 bases from V and 4 bases from J, with 13 bases between. The CDR3 extends over 14 amino acids. The CDR3 nucleotides read TGTGCCAGCAGGACCTCGGGACTGTACAATGAGCAGTTCTTC. Translated, it gives CASRTSGLYNEQFF.

This clone was detected a few times. The chain is built from TRBV2 and TRBJ1-5; 7 nucleotides match TRBD1. CDR3 size: 15 residues. CDR1 and CDR2 from the germline V gene are SNHLY and FYNNEI. The V and J ends lost 8 bases and 2 bases, in that order; junction bases with no gene match: 9. The DNA for the CDR3 is TGTGCCAGCGACCTACAGGGGTTTGGCAATCAGCCCCAGCATTTT. Translation gives CASDLQGFGNQPQHF.

V usage is TRBV7-9 and J usage is TRBJ2-3; possible D gene TRBD1, 6 bases. The CDR3 contains 16 residues. V shed 6 bases and J shed 0 bases, with 16 bases lying between them. Germline V gene sequence: CDR1 SEHNR, CDR2 FQNEAQ (reference sequence). The CDR3 sequence: CASSLRQASSTDTQYF. DNA for the CDR3: TGTGCCAGCAGTCTACGACAGGCTAGTAGCACAGATACGCAGTATTTT.

The rearrangement links TRBV7-2 to TRBJ1-6; the D gene is possibly TRBD1 (6 bases). Germline assignment: CDR1 SGHTA and CDR2 FQGNSA. The V and J ends lost 5 bases and 0 bases respectively, with 11 bases between them. The CDR3 has 16 residues. CDR3 sequence: CASSVDRSSYNSPLHF. Here the CDR3 DNA reads TGTGCCAGCAGCGTAGACAGGAGCTCCTATAATTCACCCCTCCACTTT.

V and J are TRBV27 and TRBJ1-1; D possibly corresponds to TRBD1 (5 bases). V was cut by 6 bases and J by 0 bases, with 14 bases left in between. The germline V gene has CDR1 MNHEY and CDR2 SMNVEV (reference sequence). This CDR3 has 15 residues. CDR3 loop: CASRQALLMNTEAFF. Written as DNA, the CDR3 is TGTGCCAGCAGACAGGCTTTACTCATGAACACTGAAGCTTTCTTT.

This CDR3 is CASRTDTQRRNTYEQYF. Written as DNA, the CDR3 is TGTGCCAGCAGAACGGACACCCAGCGCCGGAATACCTACGAGCAGTACTTC. V is TRBV28 and J is TRBJ2-7; TRBD1 is a possible D gene (5 bases). Germline assignment: CDR1 MDHEN and CDR2 SYDVKM. V gave up 6 bases and J gave up 2 bases, with 23 bases separating them. The CDR3 runs to 17 residues.

The CDR3 spells CASSLGSSIGTEAFF. CDR3 DNA: TGTGCCAGCAGCTTGGGGTCCTCCATCGGGACTGAAGCTTTCTTT. The chain is built from TRBV5-4 and TRBJ1-1; no clear D gene. Trimming stripped 0 bases from V and 5 bases from J, with 14 bases between. Per germline, CDR1 SGHNT and CDR2 YYREEE (reference sequence). There are 15 residues in the CDR3.

The rearrangement joins TRBV19 to TRBJ2-3; perhaps TRBD2 as D (7 bases). CDR1 and CDR2 (germline): LNHDA, SQIVND (reference sequence). CDR3 size: 13 residues. V shed 3 bases and J shed 6 bases, with 10 bases lying between them. CDR3 sequence (DNA): TGTGCCAGTAGTATGGGGGGGCGGGATACGCAGTATTTT. Translating it yields CASSMGGRDTQYF.

This clone was picked up one time. The genes are TRBV7-2 and TRBJ1-5, with D perhaps TRBD1 (5 bases). The CDR3 sequence is 16 residues long. The germline gives CDR1 SGHTA, CDR2 FQGNSA. V was trimmed by 5 bases and J by 6 bases, leaving 20 bases between them. The CDR3 sequence: CASSPRSGFISQPQHF. The CDR3 nucleotides read TGTGCCAGCAGCCCCCGATCAGGGTTTATTAGTCAGCCCCAGCATTTT.

The gene calls are TRBV2 and TRBJ2-7; D might be TRBD2 (7 bases). The CDR3 is 12 amino acids. In germline, CDR1 is SNHLY, CDR2 FYNNEI. The V end lost 3 bases, the J end lost 7 bases, and 10 bases lay between the germline ends. This chain's CDR3 is CASSDGGREQYF. CDR3 bases: TGTGCCAGCAGTGACGGGGGGCGGGAGCAGTACTTC.

DNA for the CDR3: TGTGCCAGCAGCCTTCAGTTCTCGCAAGAGACCCAGTACTTC. It is translated as CASSLQFSQETQYF. This rearrangement joins TRBV7-2 to TRBJ2-5, with D unclear. Germline CDR1 is SGHTA and CDR2 is FQGNSA. The CDR3 is 14 residues long. Deletions cut 5 bases from V and 2 bases from J, with 12 bases between.

The V and J genes are TRBV7-6 and TRBJ1-5; 7 bases map to TRBD1. Germline trimming cut 4 bases from V and 0 bases from J; bases unmatched to any gene: 9. Germline V gene sequence: CDR1 SGHVS, CDR2 FNYEAQ. The CDR3 runs to 17 residues. CDR3 sequence (DNA): TGTGCCAGCAGCTCCGGACAGGAGGCTTATAGCAATCAGCCCCAGCATTTT. Residues: CASSSGQEAYSNQPQHF.

The chain links TRBV4-3 to TRBJ2-3, with TRBD2 matching 11 bases. The germline V gene has CDR1 LGHNA and CDR2 YSLEER. The V and J ends lost 0 bases and 3 bases, in that order; junction bases with no gene match: 5. The CDR3 loop spans 17 amino acids. The CDR3 is CASSQDVAGGLTDTQYF. Here the CDR3 DNA reads TGCGCCAGCAGCCAAGACGTAGCGGGGGGGTTGACAGATACGCAGTATTTT.

This chain connects TRBV6-1 to TRBJ1-6; unclear D gene. Germline CDR1 is MNHNS and CDR2 is SASEGT. The V end lost 0 bases, the J end lost 7 bases, and 10 bases lay between the germline ends. CDR3 length: 15 amino acids. The CDR3 is CASSEARLYNSPLHF. The CDR3 DNA reads as TGTGCCAGCAGTGAAGCCAGGCTATACAATTCACCCCTCCACTTT.

The V call is TRBV19, the J call TRBJ2-1, with a possible D match to TRBD1 (6 bases). Germline assignment: CDR1 LNHDA and CDR2 SQIVND (reference sequence). V dropped 4 bases and J dropped 7 bases, with 17 bases sitting between them. This CDR3 has 15 amino acids. Here the CDR3 reads CASSTGASPLNEQFF. DNA for the CDR3: TGTGCCAGTAGTACAGGGGCAAGCCCCTTGAATGAGCAGTTCTTC.

This chain links TRBV2 with TRBJ2-1; 7 bases match TRBD1. V lost 5 bases, J lost 3 bases, and 7 bases stayed unmatched. The CDR3 is made up of 15 amino acids. Germline lookup yields CDR1 SNHLY and CDR2 FYNNEI. The CDR3 bases are TGTGCCAGCAGTCGGACAGGTGATATCTACAATGAGCAGTTCTTC. Its translation is CASSRTGDIYNEQFF. The full variable domain, in which reference TRBV2 and TRBJ2-1 provide the parts outside the CDR3, is EPEVTQTPSHQVTQMGQEVILRCVPISNHLYFYWYRQILGQKVEFLVSFYNNEISEKSEIFDDQFSVERPDGSNFTLKIRSTKLEDSAMYFCASSRTGDIYNEQFFGPGTRLTVL.